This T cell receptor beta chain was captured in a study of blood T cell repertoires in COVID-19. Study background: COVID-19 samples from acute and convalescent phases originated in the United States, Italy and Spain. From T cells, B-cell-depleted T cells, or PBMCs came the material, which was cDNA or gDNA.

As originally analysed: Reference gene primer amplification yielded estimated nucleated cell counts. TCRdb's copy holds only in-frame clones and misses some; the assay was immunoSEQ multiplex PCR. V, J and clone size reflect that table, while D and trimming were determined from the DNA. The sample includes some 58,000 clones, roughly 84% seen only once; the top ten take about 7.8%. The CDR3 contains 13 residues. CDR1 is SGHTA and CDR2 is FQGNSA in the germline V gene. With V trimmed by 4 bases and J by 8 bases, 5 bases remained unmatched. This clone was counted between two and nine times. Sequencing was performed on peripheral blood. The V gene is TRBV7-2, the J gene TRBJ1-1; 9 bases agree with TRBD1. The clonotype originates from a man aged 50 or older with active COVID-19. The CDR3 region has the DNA TGTGCCAGCAGCTACGGACAGGGGAGAGAAGCTTTCTTT. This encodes CASSYGQGREAFF. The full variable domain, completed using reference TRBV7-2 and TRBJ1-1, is GAGVSQSPSNKVTEKGKDVELRCDPISGHTALYWYRQSLGQGLEFLIYFQGNSAPDKSGLPSDRFSAERTGGSVSTLTIQRTQQEDSAVYLCASSYGQGREAFFGQGTRLTVV.